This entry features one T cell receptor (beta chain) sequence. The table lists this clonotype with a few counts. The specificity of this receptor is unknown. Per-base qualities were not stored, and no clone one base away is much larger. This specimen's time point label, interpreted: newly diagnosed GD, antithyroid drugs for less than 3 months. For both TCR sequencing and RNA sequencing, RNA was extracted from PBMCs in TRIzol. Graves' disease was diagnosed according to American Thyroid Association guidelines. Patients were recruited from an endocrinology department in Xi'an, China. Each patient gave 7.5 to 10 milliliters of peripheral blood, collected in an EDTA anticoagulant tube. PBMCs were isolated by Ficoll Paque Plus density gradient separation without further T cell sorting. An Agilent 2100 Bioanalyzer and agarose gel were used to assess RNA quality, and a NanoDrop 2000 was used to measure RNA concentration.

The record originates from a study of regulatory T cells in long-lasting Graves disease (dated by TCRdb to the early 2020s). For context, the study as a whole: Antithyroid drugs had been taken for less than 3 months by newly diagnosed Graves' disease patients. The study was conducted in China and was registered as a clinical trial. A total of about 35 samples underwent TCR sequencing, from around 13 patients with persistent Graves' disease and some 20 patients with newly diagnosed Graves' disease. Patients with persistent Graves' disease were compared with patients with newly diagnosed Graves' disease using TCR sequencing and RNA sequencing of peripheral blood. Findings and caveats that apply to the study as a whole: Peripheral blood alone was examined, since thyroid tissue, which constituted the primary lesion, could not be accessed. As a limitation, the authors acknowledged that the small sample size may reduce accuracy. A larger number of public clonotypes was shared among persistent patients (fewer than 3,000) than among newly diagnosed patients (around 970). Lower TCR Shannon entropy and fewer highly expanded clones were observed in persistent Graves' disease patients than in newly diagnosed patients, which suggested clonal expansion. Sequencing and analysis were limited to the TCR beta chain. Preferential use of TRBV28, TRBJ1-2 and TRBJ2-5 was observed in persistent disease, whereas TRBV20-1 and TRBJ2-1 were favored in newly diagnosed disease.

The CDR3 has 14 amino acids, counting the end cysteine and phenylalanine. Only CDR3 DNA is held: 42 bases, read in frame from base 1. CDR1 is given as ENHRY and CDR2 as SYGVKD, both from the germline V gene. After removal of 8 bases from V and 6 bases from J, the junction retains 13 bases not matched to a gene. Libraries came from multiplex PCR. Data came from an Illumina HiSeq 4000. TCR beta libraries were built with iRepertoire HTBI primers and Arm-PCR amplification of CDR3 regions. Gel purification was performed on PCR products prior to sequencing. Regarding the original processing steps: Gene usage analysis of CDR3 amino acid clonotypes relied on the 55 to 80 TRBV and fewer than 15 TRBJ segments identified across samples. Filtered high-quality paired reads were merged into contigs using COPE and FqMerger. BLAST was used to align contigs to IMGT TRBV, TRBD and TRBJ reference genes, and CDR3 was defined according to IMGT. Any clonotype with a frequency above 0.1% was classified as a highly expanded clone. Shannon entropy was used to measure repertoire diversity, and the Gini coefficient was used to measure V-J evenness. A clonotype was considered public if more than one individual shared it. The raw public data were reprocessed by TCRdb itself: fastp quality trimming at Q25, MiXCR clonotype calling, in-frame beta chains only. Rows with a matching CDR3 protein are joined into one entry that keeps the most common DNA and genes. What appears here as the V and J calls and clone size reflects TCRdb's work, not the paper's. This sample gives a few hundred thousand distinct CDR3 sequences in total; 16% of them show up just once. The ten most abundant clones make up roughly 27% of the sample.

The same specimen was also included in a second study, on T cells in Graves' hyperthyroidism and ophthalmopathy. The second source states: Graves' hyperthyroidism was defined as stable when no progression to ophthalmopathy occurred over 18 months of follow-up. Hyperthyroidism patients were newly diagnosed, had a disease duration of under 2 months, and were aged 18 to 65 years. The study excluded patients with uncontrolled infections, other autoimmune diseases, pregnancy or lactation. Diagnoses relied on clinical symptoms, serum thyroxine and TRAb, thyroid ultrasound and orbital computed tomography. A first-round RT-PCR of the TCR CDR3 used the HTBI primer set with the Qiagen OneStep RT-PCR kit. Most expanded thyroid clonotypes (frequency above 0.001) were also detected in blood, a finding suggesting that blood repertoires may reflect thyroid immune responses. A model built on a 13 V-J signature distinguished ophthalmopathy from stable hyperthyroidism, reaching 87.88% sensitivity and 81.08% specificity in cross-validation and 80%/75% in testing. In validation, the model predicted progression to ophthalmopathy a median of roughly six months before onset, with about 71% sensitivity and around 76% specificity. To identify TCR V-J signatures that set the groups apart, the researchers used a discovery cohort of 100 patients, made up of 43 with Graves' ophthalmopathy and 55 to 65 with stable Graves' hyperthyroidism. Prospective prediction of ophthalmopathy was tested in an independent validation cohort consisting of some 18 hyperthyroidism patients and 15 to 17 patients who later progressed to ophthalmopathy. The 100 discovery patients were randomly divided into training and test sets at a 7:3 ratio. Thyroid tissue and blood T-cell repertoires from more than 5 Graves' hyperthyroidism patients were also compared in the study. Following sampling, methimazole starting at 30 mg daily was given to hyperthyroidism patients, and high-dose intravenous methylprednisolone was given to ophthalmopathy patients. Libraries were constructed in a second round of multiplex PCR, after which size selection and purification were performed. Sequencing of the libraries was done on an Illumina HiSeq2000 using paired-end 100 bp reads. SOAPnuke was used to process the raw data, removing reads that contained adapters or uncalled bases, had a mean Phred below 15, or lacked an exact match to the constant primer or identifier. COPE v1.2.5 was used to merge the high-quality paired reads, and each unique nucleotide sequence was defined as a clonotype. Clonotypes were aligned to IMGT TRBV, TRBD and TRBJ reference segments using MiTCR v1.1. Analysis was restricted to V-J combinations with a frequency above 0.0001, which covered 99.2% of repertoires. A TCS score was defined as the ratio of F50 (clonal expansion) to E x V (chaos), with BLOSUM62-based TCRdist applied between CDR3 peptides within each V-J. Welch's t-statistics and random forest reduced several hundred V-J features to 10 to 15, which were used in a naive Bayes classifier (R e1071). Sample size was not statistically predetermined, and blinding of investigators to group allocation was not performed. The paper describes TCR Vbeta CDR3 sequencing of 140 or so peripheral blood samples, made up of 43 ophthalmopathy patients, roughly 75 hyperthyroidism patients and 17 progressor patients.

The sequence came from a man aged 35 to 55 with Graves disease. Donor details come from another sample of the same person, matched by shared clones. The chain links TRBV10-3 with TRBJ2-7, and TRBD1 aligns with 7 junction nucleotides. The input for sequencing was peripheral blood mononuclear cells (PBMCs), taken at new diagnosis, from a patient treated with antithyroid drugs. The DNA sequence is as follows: TGTGCCATCTCACGGGACAGCATGGTGGTCGAGCAGTACTTC. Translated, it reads CAISRDSMVVEQYF.